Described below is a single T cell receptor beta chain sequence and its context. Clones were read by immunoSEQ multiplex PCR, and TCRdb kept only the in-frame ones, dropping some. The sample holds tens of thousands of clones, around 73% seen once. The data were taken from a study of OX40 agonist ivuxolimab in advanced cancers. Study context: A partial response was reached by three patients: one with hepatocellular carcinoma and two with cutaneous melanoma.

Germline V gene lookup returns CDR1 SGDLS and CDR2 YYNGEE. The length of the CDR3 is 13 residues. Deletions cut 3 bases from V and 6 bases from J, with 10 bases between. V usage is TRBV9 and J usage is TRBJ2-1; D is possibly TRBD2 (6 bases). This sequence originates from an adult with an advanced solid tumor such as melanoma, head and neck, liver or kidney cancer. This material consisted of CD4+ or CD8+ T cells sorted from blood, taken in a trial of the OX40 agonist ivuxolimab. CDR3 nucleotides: TGTGCCAGCAGCGGGGGACTGATCAATGAGCAGTTCTTC. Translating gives CASSGGLINEQFF.